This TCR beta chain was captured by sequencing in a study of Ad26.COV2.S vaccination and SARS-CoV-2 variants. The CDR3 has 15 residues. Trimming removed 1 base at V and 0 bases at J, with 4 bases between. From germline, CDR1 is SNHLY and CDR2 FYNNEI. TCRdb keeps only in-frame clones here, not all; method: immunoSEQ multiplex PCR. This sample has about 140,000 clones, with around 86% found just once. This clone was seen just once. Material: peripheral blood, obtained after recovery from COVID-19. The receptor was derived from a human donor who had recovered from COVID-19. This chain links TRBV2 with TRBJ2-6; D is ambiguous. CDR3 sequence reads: CASSEGLSGANVLTF. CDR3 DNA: TGTGCCAGCAGTGAAGGGCTCTCTGGGGCCAACGTCCTGACTTTC.